This entry lists 5 T cell receptor beta chains sequenced from one sample in a study of radiation and T cells in renal cell carcinoma. As for time point: blood 2 weeks post-SBRT. The treatment here: 15 Gy SBRT to primary tumor, nephrectomy 4 weeks later. Some clones are missing from TCRdb's copy, which holds only in-frame ones; the method was immunoSEQ multiplex PCR. The sample contains roughly 130,000 clones, 88% of which appear only once. This sample comprised blood, obtained from a patient whose treatment included radiotherapy and nephrectomy. These receptors all stem from a woman aged 65 to 85 with renal cell carcinoma.

V and J are TRBV28 and TRBJ2-7; D tentatively fits TRBD1 or TRBD2 (5 bases each). Trimming removed 1 base at V and 0 bases at J, with 10 bases between. The germline V gene encodes CDR1 MDHEN and CDR2 SYDVKM. The CDR3 extends over 15 amino acids. The CDR3 DNA follows: TGTGCCAGCAGTTTATACCGGGACGGCTCCTACGAGCAGTACTTC. It codes for CASSLYRDGSYEQYF.

The chain couples TRBV5-4 to TRBJ2-1; TRBD2 agrees at 9 bases. CDR1 and CDR2 from the germline V gene are SGHNT and YYREEE (reference sequence). This CDR3 spans 16 amino acids. Germline trimming cut 4 bases from V and 9 bases from J; bases unmatched to any gene: 14. The CDR3 is CASSLSGGGAGFEQFF. In DNA, the CDR3 is TGTGCCAGCAGCCTGAGTGGCGGGGGGGCCGGTTTTGAGCAGTTCTTC.

The CDR3 is CATHQSPSSGGSSDTQYF. Here the CDR3 DNA reads TGTGCCACTCATCAATCCCCCTCTAGCGGAGGAAGCTCAGATACGCAGTATTTT. The chain is built from TRBV25-1 and TRBJ2-3, with 7 positions matching TRBD2. The CDR3 length is 18 residues. Trimming removed 10 bases from V and 4 bases from J; junction bases left unmatched: 23. Germline assignment: CDR1 MGHDK and CDR2 SYGVNS. The full variable domain, in which reference TRBV25-1 and TRBJ2-3 provide the parts outside the CDR3, is EADIYQTPRYLVIGTGKKITLECSQTMGHDKMYWYQQDPGMELHLIHYSYGVNSTEKGDLSSESTVSRIRTEHFPLTLESARPSHTSQYLCATHQSPSSGGSSDTQYFGPGTRLTVL.

The chain carries TRBV5-1 and TRBJ1-6, with 10 positions matching TRBD1. Germline V gene lookup returns CDR1 SGHRS and CDR2 YFSETQ. The CDR3 contains 18 residues. J was trimmed by 0 bases and V by 3 bases; bases with no gene match: 6. The chain's CDR3 is CASSSGQGGDSYNSPLHF. The CDR3 DNA reads TGCGCCAGCAGCTCAGGACAGGGGGGGGACTCCTATAATTCACCCCTCCACTTT.

The genes are TRBV30 and TRBJ2-7; 12 bases are shared with TRBD2. Per the germline V gene, CDR1 is GTSNPN and CDR2 is SVGIG (reference sequence). The CDR3 has 14 residues. The V segment lost 5 bases and the J segment 2 bases; nucleotides outside the gene matches: 4. The CDR3: CAWGTSGGTYEQYF. DNA of the CDR3: TGTGCCTGGGGCACTAGCGGGGGGACCTACGAGCAGTACTTC.